The T cell receptor beta chain under discussion was sequenced for a study of T-cell reconstitution after alpha-beta-depleted transplantation in children. TCRbeta library construction was performed incorporating unique molecular identifiers. TCRdb recomputed calls from the PCR reads with MiXCR, one row per CDR3 protein. Of 250,000 to 400,000 distinct CDR3 sequences in the sample, roughly 25% were seen once. Germline loops: CDR1 MNHNS, CDR2 SASEGT. The CDR3 is 17 residues long. V dropped 7 bases and J dropped 0 bases, with 16 bases sitting between them. The sample in question was PBMCs, mostly from graft donor cells, obtained 180 days after TCRalphabeta/CD19-depleted stem cell transplant. The clonotype originates from a male patient between 10 and 17 years old who had a stem cell transplant for acute lymphoblastic leukemia, so the T cells may come from the graft donor. This chain uses TRBV6-1 with TRBJ2-6; D ambiguous. CDR3 residues: CASTVEDISSGANVLTF. The DNA for the CDR3 is TGTGCCAGCACAGTAGAAGACATATCCTCTGGGGCCAACGTCCTGACTTTC.